These 2 T cell receptor beta chains were all obtained from the same sample, sequenced in a study of early T cells in non-severe SARS-CoV-2 infection. One entry per CDR3 protein, called by TCRdb with MiXCR from the 5' RACE reads. Among tens of thousands of distinct CDR3 sequences, 3.9% were seen once, and the ten largest hold roughly 8.2%. The sequencing input was whole blood. The receptors were gathered from an adult who was a healthcare worker with PCR-confirmed SARS-CoV-2 infection or an uninfected control (not recorded which).

This clonotype appeared many times. V gene TRBV12-3 or TRBV12-4 combines with J gene TRBJ2-7, with 8 bases fitting TRBD1. V shed 7 bases, J shed 7 bases, and the junction held 9 bases outside the gene matches. CDR3 length equals 13 residues. CDR3 sequence: CASTLGQGGEQYF. The CDR3, as DNA: TGTGCCAGCACCCTCGGACAGGGCGGTGAGCAGTACTTC.

The V and J genes are TRBV10-1 and TRBJ1-6, with 9 nucleotides matching TRBD1. The junction had 12 bases not matched to a gene; V was cut back by 7 bases and J by 11 bases. The CDR3 has 15 residues. Germline assignment: CDR1 WNHNN and CDR2 SYGVQD (reference sequence). CDR3 sequence reads: CASIRTGQGRPPLHF. The DNA for the CDR3 is TGCGCCAGCATTCGAACCGGACAGGGGAGGCCACCCCTCCACTTT.